The 25 T cell receptor beta chains in this list originate from one sample, sequenced in a study of T cell repertoires in cytomegalovirus infection. TCRdb reprocessed the reads with MiXCR, giving one entry per CDR3 protein. The sample includes 700,000 to 950,000 distinct CDR3 sequences, 30% to 35% of them seen just once. Their recognized antigens are unknown. Sequenced material: cultured CD8+ T cells from PBMCs, taken from culture after CMV antigen stimulation. The receptor source for this set is a human donor in good health (CMV status not recorded). Some clones in this sample may be carry-over from other donors' samples.

The chain uses TRBV29-1 and TRBJ2-1; D perhaps matches TRBD2 (5 bases). V was cut by 3 bases and J by 7 bases, with 13 bases left in between. From germline, CDR1 is SQVTM and CDR2 ANQGSEA. The CDR3 is 13 residues long. As DNA, the CDR3 is TGCAGCGTTGACGGGGATTTATTAAATGAGCAGTTCTTC. Its protein product is CSVDGDLLNEQFF.

This clonotype occurred a few times. The J gene is TRBJ1-5, the V gene TRBV7-2; D is undetermined. CDR1 is SGHTA, CDR2 FQGNSA, per germline. This CDR3 comprises 14 residues. V lost 4 bases to trimming and J lost 7 bases, with 14 bases between them. The CDR3: CASSSAFNGQPQHF. The CDR3 DNA reads as TGTGCCAGCAGCTCGGCCTTTAACGGGCAGCCCCAGCATTTT.

This clonotype was found a few times. The gene calls are TRBV6-6 and TRBJ1-2; 8 positions match TRBD1. CDR3 length: 14 residues. Per the germline V gene, CDR1 is MNHNY and CDR2 is SVGAGI (reference sequence). With V trimmed by 6 bases and J by 6 bases, 9 bases remained unmatched. The CDR3, as DNA: TGTGCCAGCAGCCAGGACAGGGTTTCGGATGGCTACACCTTC. This gives the protein CASSQDRVSDGYTF.

Ten or more counts support this clonotype. The V gene is TRBV7-6, the J gene TRBJ2-1, with D possibly being TRBD1 (6 bases). Looked up from germline, CDR1 is SGHVS and CDR2 is FNYEAQ. The ends were cut back, 5 bases at V and 7 bases at J, with 21 bases in the middle. The CDR3 runs to 16 residues. The DNA of the CDR3 is TGTGCCAGCAGCCGAATCGGCACAGGGCCTCCGAATGAGCAGTTCTTC. It specifies CASSRIGTGPPNEQFF.

The V gene is TRBV19, the J gene TRBJ2-3, with 10 bases aligning to TRBD2. The trim removed 5 bases at V and 4 bases at J, leaving 9 bases unmatched. Germline V gene data show CDR1 as LNHDA and CDR2 as SQIVND (reference sequence). This CDR3 is built from 16 residues. The CDR3 nucleotides are TGTGCCAGTAGTGTACCTAGCGGGGGACTCGCAGATACGCAGTATTTT. Translation gives CASSVPSGGLADTQYF.

This clonotype was counted a few times. V is TRBV18 and J is TRBJ2-2; 10 bases are a match to TRBD1. After removal of 5 bases from V and 3 bases from J, the junction contained 9 bases not matched to a gene. This CDR3 region has 17 residues. Germline loops: CDR1 KGHSH, CDR2 LQKENI. CDR3: CASSRDRGRVDTGELFF. CDR3 nucleotide sequence: TGTGCCAGCTCAAGAGACAGGGGGCGCGTTGACACCGGGGAGCTGTTTTTT.

This clonotype was observed a few times. The chain joins TRBV12-5 to TRBJ2-5; 7 bases are a match to TRBD1. The CDR3 covers 14 residues. Germline CDR1 is LGHNT and CDR2 is FRNRAP. Unmatched junction bases numbered 3, after V lost 2 bases and J lost 3 bases. The CDR3 DNA is TGTGCTAGTGGTTTGAGGGACAGTAAAGAGACCCAGTACTTC. Translated, it gives CASGLRDSKETQYF.

This clonotype appeared a few times. The chain combines TRBV15 with TRBJ2-6, with 14 bases that match TRBD2. The CDR3 has 21 amino acids. The trim removed 3 bases at V and 4 bases at J, leaving 14 bases unmatched. Germline lookup yields CDR1 LNHNV and CDR2 YYDKDF (reference sequence). CDR3 region: CATSSTRLAGGHGGGANVLTF. The CDR3 DNA reads as TGTGCCACCAGCAGTACCAGACTAGCGGGGGGGCACGGTGGGGGGGCCAACGTCCTGACTTTC.

The genes are TRBV27 and TRBJ1-1; TRBD1 matches at 10 bases. CDR3 size: 14 residues. The V gene's germline CDR1 is MNHEY and CDR2 SMNVEV (reference sequence). The V and J ends lost 5 bases and 11 bases, in that order; junction bases with no gene match: 11. The DNA of the CDR3 is TGTGCCAGCAGTCCCCTCCGGGACAGGGGTTCTGCTTTCTTT. Translation: CASSPLRDRGSAFF.

This clonotype was recorded a few times. The chain carries TRBV27 and TRBJ2-2, with TRBD1 identical over 9 bases. V shed 8 bases, J shed 7 bases, and the junction held 11 bases outside the gene matches. From germline, CDR1 is MNHEY and CDR2 SMNVEV (reference sequence). The CDR3 has 15 amino acids. The CDR3 coding sequence is TGTGCCAGCTGCGCGGACAGGGGACGTCACGGGGAGCTGTTTTTT. As protein: CASCADRGRHGELFF.

This clonotype was detected a few times. The genes are TRBV7-6 and TRBJ2-3; TRBD1 matches at 11 bases. The CDR3 is 16 residues long. Germline values: CDR1 SGHVS, CDR2 FNYEAQ. The junction had 9 bases not matched to a gene; V was cut back by 4 bases and J by 6 bases. The CDR3 DNA is TGTGCCAGCAGCTCCCCCGGGACAGGGGGTGCCGATACGCAGTATTTT. This translates into CASSSPGTGGADTQYF.

The sample holds many counts of this clonotype. This sequence joins TRBV19 and TRBJ1-1, with D possibly TRBD1 on 6 matching bases. Looked up from germline, CDR1 is LNHDA and CDR2 is SQIVND (reference sequence). The CDR3 consists of 13 residues. The V end lost 9 bases, the J end lost 1 base, and 12 bases lay between the germline ends. This CDR3 is CASSTGTNTEAFF. The DNA for the CDR3 is TGTGCCAGCAGCACAGGGACGAACACTGAAGCTTTCTTT.

In its sample, this clonotype was seen a few times. The rearrangement joins TRBV10-3 to TRBJ2-1; TRBD2 matches at 13 bases. The CDR3 has 18 residues. The germline CDR1 and CDR2 sequences are ENHRY and SYGVKD. J was trimmed by 2 bases and V by 4 bases; bases with no gene match: 8. CDR3 in amino acids: CAISVGTSGEQPYNEQFF. The CDR3 DNA is TGTGCCATCAGTGTGGGGACTAGCGGGGAACAACCCTACAATGAGCAGTTCTTC.

As concerns this clonotype: One end of the junction varies from germline; a read error may be responsible. The genes are TRBV10-2 and TRBJ2-2; TRBD1 aligns across 8 bases. CDR1 WSHSY and CDR2 SAAADI come from the germline V gene. This CDR3 contains 15 residues. The CDR3 spells CANSGQGEDTGELFF. The CDR3 DNA is TGCGCCAACAGTGGACAGGGAGAGGACACCGGGGAGCTGTTTTTT.

The chain has TRBV27 and TRBJ2-3; TRBD1 matches at 7 bases. The CDR3 has 16 amino acids. The V gene end was trimmed by 6 bases and the J gene end by 15 bases; junction bases not matched to a gene: 24. Germline V gives CDR1 MNHEY, CDR2 SMNVEV (reference sequence). The CDR3 DNA is TGTGCCAGCAGCGGCCGGGACAGCGGCTTATCCAGATACTTTTATTTT. This translates into CASSGRDSGLSRYFYF.

The sample holds a few counts of this clonotype. The rearrangement links TRBV7-9 to TRBJ2-7; perhaps TRBD2 as D (6 bases). CDR1 SEHNR and CDR2 FQNEAQ come from the germline V gene (reference sequence). The CDR3 extends over 15 amino acids. Trimming left V 5 bases short and J 6 bases short, with 20 bases between. CDR3 amino acids: CASSPTSRGMTEQYF. CDR3 nucleotides: TGTGCCAGCAGCCCTACTAGCCGGGGGATGACCGAGCAGTACTTC.

This clonotype occurred once. Mismatch with germline at one junction end may stem from a read error. This rearrangement joins TRBV6-5 to TRBJ1-2; D may be TRBD1 (6 bases). Germline V lookup: CDR1 MNHEY, CDR2 SVGAGI. The CDR3 runs 13 residues. The DNA of the CDR3 is TGTGCCAGCAGCCCTGCCGGGGGCCCGGGTGTGTCCTTC. It yields the protein CASSPAGGPGVSF.

The table lists this clonotype with a few counts. The chain couples TRBV4-1 to TRBJ2-1, with TRBD1 identical over 8 bases. V shed 4 bases and J 5 bases; nucleotides not matched to a gene: 10. Germline V gene data show CDR1 as MGHRA and CDR2 as YSYEKL. The length of the CDR3 is 16 residues. The CDR3, as DNA: TGCGCCAGCAGCCGAGGGGCAGGGGGCTTAAACAATGAGCAGTTCTTC. Translated: CASSRGAGGLNNEQFF.

The chain uses TRBV19 and TRBJ1-1, with D maybe TRBD1 (5 bases). Trimming took 4 bases from V and 5 from J, leaving 11 bases between them. Germline V gene lookup returns CDR1 LNHDA and CDR2 SQIVND (reference sequence). The CDR3 has 13 amino acids. CDR3 bases: TGTGCCAGTAGTAACGAGGGGATAACTGAAGCTTTCTTT. The encoded protein is CASSNEGITEAFF.

This clonotype showed up just a few times. This chain joins TRBV5-4 and TRBJ1-3; no clear D. The CDR3 has 14 residues. Trimming left V 2 bases short and J 8 bases short, with 14 bases between. Germline CDR1 reads SGHNT; CDR2 reads YYREEE (reference sequence). The CDR3 loop reads CASSFFASGDTIYF. The CDR3 bases are TGTGCCAGCAGCTTTTTTGCTAGCGGAGACACCATATATTTT.

This clonotype was seen a few times. The chain employs TRBV5-4 and TRBJ2-3; 8 bases map to TRBD2. Germline V CDR1 and CDR2: SGHNT, YYREEE (reference sequence). Trimming removed 4 bases from V and 4 bases from J; junction bases left unmatched: 8. CDR3 length: 15 amino acids. CDR3 coding DNA: TGTGCCAGCAGCATGAGCGGGCGGGGGGCAGATACGCAGTATTTT. Its translation: CASSMSGRGADTQYF.

This clonotype has a handful of counts. CDR3 nucleotides: TGTGCCAGCAAGGGGGCAGGGGACTTCTATTCCTACGAGCAGTACTTC. Translated, it gives CASKGAGDFYSYEQYF. The rearrangement joins TRBV5-5 to TRBJ2-7; weak D call: TRBD1 (7 bases). The CDR3 is 16 amino acids. The V gene lost 6 bases and the J gene lost 1 base, with 20 bases spanning the gap. Per germline, CDR1 SGHKS and CDR2 YYEKEE (reference sequence). Full variable domain (remainder filled in from reference TRBV5-5 and TRBJ2-7): DAGVTQSPTHLIKTRGQQVTLRCSPISGHKSVSWYQQVLGQGPQFIFQYYEKEERGRGNFPDRFSARQFPNYSSELNVNALLLGDSALYLCASKGAGDFYSYEQYFGPGTRLTVT.

This clonotype was found many times. The gene calls are TRBV7-8 and TRBJ2-3, with D hard to call. This CDR3 has 16 residues. V was pared by 2 bases and J by 2 bases, with 14 bases between. The germline V gene encodes CDR1 SGHVS and CDR2 FQNEAQ. Here the CDR3 reads CASSLFGEYITDTQYF. CDR3 DNA sequence: TGTGCCAGCAGCTTATTCGGCGAATACATCACAGATACGCAGTATTTT.

V and J are TRBV4-2 and TRBJ2-1; D is possibly TRBD2 (6 bases). V dropped 0 bases and J dropped 7 bases, with 10 bases sitting between them. Germline CDR1 is LGHNA and CDR2 is YNFKEQ. The CDR3 covers 14 residues. The CDR3 reads CASSQDGTLNEQFF. CDR3 nucleotides: TGTGCCAGCAGCCAAGATGGGACTTTAAATGAGCAGTTCTTC.

Concerning this clonotype itself: A much larger clone lies a single base off, so this may be a read error. The V and J genes are TRBV7-2 and TRBJ2-3, with D perhaps TRBD2 (6 bases). The germline gives CDR1 SGHTA, CDR2 FQGNSA. The CDR3 is made up of 15 amino acids. The CDR3 here is CVSSSRDSITDTQYF. The DNA of the CDR3 is TGTGTCAGCAGCTCCCGGGACTCCATCACAGATACGCAGTATTTT.